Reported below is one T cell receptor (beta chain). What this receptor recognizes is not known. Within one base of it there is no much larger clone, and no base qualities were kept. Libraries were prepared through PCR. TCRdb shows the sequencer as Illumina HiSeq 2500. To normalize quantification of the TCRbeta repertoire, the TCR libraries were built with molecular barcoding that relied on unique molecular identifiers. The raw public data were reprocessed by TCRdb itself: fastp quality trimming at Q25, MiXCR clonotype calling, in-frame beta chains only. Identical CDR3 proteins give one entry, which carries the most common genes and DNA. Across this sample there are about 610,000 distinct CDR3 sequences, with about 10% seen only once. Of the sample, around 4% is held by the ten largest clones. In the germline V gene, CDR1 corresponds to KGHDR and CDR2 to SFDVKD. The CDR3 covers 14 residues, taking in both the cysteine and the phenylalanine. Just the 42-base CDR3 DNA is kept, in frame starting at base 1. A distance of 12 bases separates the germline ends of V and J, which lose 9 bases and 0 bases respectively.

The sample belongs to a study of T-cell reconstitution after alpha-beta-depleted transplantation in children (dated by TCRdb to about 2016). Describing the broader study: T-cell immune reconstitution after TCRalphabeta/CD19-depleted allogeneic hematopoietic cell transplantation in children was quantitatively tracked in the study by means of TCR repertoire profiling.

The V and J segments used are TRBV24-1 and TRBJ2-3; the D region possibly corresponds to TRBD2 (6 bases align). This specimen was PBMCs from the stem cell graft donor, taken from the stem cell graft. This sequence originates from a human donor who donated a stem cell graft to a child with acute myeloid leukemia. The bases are TGTGCCACCGGGCAGAGCGGGAGCACAGATACGCAGTATTTT. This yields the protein CATGQSGSTDTQYF.